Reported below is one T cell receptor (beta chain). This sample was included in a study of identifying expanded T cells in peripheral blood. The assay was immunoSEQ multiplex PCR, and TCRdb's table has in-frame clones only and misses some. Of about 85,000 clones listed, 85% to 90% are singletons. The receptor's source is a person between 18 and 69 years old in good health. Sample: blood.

CDR3 nucleotides: TGTGCCAGCAGACAGGGAGCCGCTAACTATGGCTACACCTTC. As protein: CASRQGAANYGYTF. The chain carries TRBV28 and TRBJ1-2; D may be TRBD1 (6 bases). Trimming removed 6 bases from V and 0 bases from J, with 11 bases in between. The germline V gene has CDR1 MDHEN and CDR2 SYDVKM. The CDR3 covers 14 residues.